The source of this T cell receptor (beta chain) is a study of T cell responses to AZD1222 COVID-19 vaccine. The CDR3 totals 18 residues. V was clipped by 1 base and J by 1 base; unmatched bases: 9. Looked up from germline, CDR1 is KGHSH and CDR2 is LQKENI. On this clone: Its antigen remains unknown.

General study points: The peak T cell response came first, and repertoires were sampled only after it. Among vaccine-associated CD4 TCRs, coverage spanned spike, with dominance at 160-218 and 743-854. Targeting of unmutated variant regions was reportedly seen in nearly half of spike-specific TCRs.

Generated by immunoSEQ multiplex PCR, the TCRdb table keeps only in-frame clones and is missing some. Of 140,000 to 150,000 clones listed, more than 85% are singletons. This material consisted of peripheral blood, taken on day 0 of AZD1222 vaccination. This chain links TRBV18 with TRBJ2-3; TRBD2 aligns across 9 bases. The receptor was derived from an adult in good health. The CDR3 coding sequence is TGTGCCAGCTCACCACTCGCCTCCTCTAGCGGGGGCACAGATACGCAGTATTTT. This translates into CASSPLASSSGGTDTQYF.